A single sample gave rise to the 22 T cell receptor beta chains below, sequenced in a study of regulatory T cells in long-lasting Graves disease. Building of the TCR beta libraries involved iRepertoire HTBI primers and Arm-PCR of CDR3 regions. MiXCR was run by TCRdb on the multiplex PCR reads, yielding one entry per CDR3 protein. The data contain hundreds of thousands of distinct CDR3 sequences, about 15% of them singletons. Time point denoted: newly diagnosed GD, antithyroid drugs for less than 3 months. Isolated PBMC RNA provided the starting material for the TCR library. This sample also appeared in a second study, on T cells in Graves' hyperthyroidism and ophthalmopathy.

The material was peripheral blood mononuclear cells (PBMCs), obtained at new diagnosis, from a patient treated with antithyroid drugs. The receptors were sampled from a woman in her twenties or thirties with Graves disease.

This clonotype was observed at least ten times. The chain carries TRBV11-2 and TRBJ2-7; no reliable D call. The germline gives CDR1 SGHAT, CDR2 FQNNGV. CDR3 length equals 15 residues. Trimming cost V 0 bases and J 0 bases, with 9 bases left between them. CDR3 bases: TGTGCCAGCAGCTTAGAAGTCACCCCCTCCTACGAGCAGTACTTC. This sequence encodes CASSLEVTPSYEQYF.

This clonotype was recorded at least ten times. The chain is built from TRBV6-5 and TRBJ2-7; D tentatively reads TRBD1 or TRBD2 (6 bases each). Trimming pared 2 bases from V and 4 bases from J, leaving 12 bases between. CDR1 and CDR2 (germline): MNHEY, SVGAGI. This CDR3 spans 14 amino acids. Here the CDR3 reads CASSYGGPPYEQYF. CDR3 coding DNA: TGTGCCAGCAGTTACGGGGGGCCACCTTACGAGCAGTACTTC.

This clonotype was counted ten times or more. The chain combines TRBV12-3 or TRBV12-4 with TRBJ1-5; D is undetermined. This CDR3 is built from 13 residues. The V and J ends lost 0 bases and 4 bases respectively, with 4 bases between them. This chain's CDR3 is CASSLAENQPQHF. CDR3 nucleotide sequence: TGTGCCAGCAGTTTAGCCGAAAATCAGCCCCAGCATTTT.

This clonotype has ten or more counts. The chain is built from TRBV20-1 and TRBJ2-5, with D possibly called TRBD1 or TRBD2 (6 bases each). Germline values: CDR1 DFQATT, CDR2 SNEGSKA (reference sequence). This CDR3 is 13 amino acids long. With 5 bases removed from V and 4 bases from J, the gap between germline ends came to 14 bases. The CDR3 DNA reads as TGCAGTGCTCCTTCGGGGGCAGTAGAGACCCAGTACTTC. Translating it yields CSAPSGAVETQYF.

This clonotype was found many times. The J gene is TRBJ2-1, the V gene TRBV7-9; TRBD2 matches 8 bases. Germline CDR1 SEHNR, CDR2 FQNEAQ (reference sequence). V gave up 1 base and J gave up 6 bases; unmatched junction bases: 8. The CDR3 spans 16 residues. As DNA, the CDR3 is TGTGCCAGCAGCTTAGTCGGCCTAGCGGGTGCCAATGAGCAGTTCTTC. Protein product: CASSLVGLAGANEQFF.

Notes on this clonotype: This clone may be a read error of a much larger clone one base away. The chain combines TRBV7-3 with TRBJ2-7; TRBD1 aligns across 9 bases. Germline CDR1 SGHTA, CDR2 FQGTGA. V shed 6 bases, J shed 5 bases, and the junction held 14 bases outside the gene matches. This CDR3 is 16 amino acids long. The CDR3 sequence: CASRSTGTGRTNEQYF. The CDR3 DNA reads as TGTGCCAGCAGATCAACTGGGACAGGGCGGACGAACGAGCAGTACTTC.

The chain uses TRBV20-1 and TRBJ1-2, with TRBD1 matching 8 bases. Germline CDR1 is DFQATT and CDR2 is SNEGSKA (reference sequence). This CDR3 has 13 residues. With V trimmed by 5 bases and J by 7 bases, 9 bases remained unmatched. In DNA, the CDR3 is TGCAGTGCTCTCAGAGCAGGGGGCATTGGCTACACCTTC. Translating gives CSALRAGGIGYTF.

The gene calls are TRBV5-1 and TRBJ2-1; no reliable D call. This CDR3 has 14 amino acids. Trimming shortened V by 3 bases and J by 2 bases, and 9 bases separated the two germline ends. The germline V gene has CDR1 SGHRS and CDR2 YFSETQ. Here the CDR3 reads CASSSDPTYNEQFF. CDR3 in DNA: TGCGCCAGCAGCTCCGACCCAACCTACAATGAGCAGTTCTTC.

This clonotype was found many times. This chain connects TRBV12-3 or TRBV12-4 to TRBJ2-1, with 9 nucleotides matching TRBD1. The V segment lost 6 bases and the J segment 1 base; nucleotides outside the gene matches: 7. CDR3 size: 16 residues. CDR3 nucleotides: TGTGCCAGCAGCCGACAGGGGGTTAGGTCCTACAATGAGCAGTTCTTC. The encoded protein is CASSRQGVRSYNEQFF.

V and J are TRBV6-1 and TRBJ2-7; D uncertain. CDR3 length equals 16 residues. V lost 6 bases to trimming and J lost 2 bases, with 20 bases between them. Looked up from germline, CDR1 is MNHNS and CDR2 is SASEGT. CDR3 sequence (DNA): TGTGCCAGCAGCCAGATACAGAGAAGTCTAACCTACGAGCAGTACTTC. It is translated as CASSQIQRSLTYEQYF.

This clonotype was detected a few times. The chain links TRBV28 to TRBJ2-4, with TRBD1 matching over 7 bases. From germline, CDR1 is MDHEN and CDR2 SYDVKM. The CDR3 length is 14 residues. The trim removed 8 bases at V and 7 bases at J, leaving 11 bases unmatched. The CDR3 here is CASQGTETLNIQYF. For the CDR3, the DNA is TGTGCCAGCCAGGGGACAGAGACCCTTAACATTCAGTACTTC.

This clonotype was recorded at least ten times. The CDR3 DNA sequence: TGTGCCAGCAGTTTATATGGACGGAATCAGCCCCAGCATTTT. It codes for CASSLYGRNQPQHF. The chain has TRBV12-3 or TRBV12-4 and TRBJ1-5; D is uncertain. Trimming took 2 bases from V and 4 from J, leaving 9 bases between them. The CDR3 sequence is 14 residues long.

This clonotype was detected many times. This rearrangement joins TRBV30 to TRBJ2-1; unclear D gene. Germline values: CDR1 GTSNPN, CDR2 SVGIG (reference sequence). The CDR3 has 13 residues. V gave up 0 bases and J gave up 7 bases, with 10 bases separating them. This chain's CDR3 is CAWSVSGNNEQFF. The CDR3, as DNA: TGTGCCTGGAGTGTATCCGGTAATAATGAGCAGTTCTTC.

The sample holds many counts of this clonotype. For the CDR3, the DNA is TGTGCCAGCAGCTTAGAGGGCCAGGGATCCGAGCAGTACTTC. Its protein product is CASSLEGQGSEQYF. This chain connects TRBV7-9 to TRBJ2-7; D might be TRBD1 (5 bases). This CDR3 contains 14 residues. Trimming removed 1 base from V and 6 bases from J, with 13 bases in between. Germline assignment: CDR1 SEHNR and CDR2 FQNEAQ (reference sequence).

This clonotype was detected many times. J is TRBJ2-5 and V is TRBV6-2 or TRBV6-3; D remains ambiguous. Per germline, CDR1 MNHEY and CDR2 SVGEGT. The ends were cut back, 0 bases at V and 4 bases at J, with 3 bases in the middle. The CDR3 is 12 amino acids. In DNA, the CDR3 is TGTGCCAGCAGTTACTCTGGAGAGACCCAGTACTTC. It yields the protein CASSYSGETQYF.

This clonotype showed up many times. The rearrangement joins TRBV30 to TRBJ2-7; 8 nucleotides line up with TRBD1. This CDR3 has 13 residues. Germline V CDR1 and CDR2: GTSNPN, SVGIG (reference sequence). With 5 bases clipped from V and 2 bases from J, the junction kept 5 bases outside the gene matches. The CDR3 protein is CAWGQGVTYEQYF. CDR3 sequence (DNA): TGTGCCTGGGGACAGGGAGTTACCTACGAGCAGTACTTC.

There are a few counts of this clonotype. The chain recombines TRBV19 with TRBJ1-5, with D unclear. Germline lookup yields CDR1 LNHDA and CDR2 SQIVND (reference sequence). This CDR3 spans 15 amino acids. Trimming removed 3 bases from V and 9 bases from J, with 18 bases in between. The CDR3 DNA is TGTGCCAGTAGTATTGGTGTTATCGTAGGAGGGCCCCAGCATTTT. Its translation: CASSIGVIVGGPQHF.

V is TRBV7-2 and J is TRBJ2-4; D is perhaps TRBD2 (5 bases). Germline values: CDR1 SGHTA, CDR2 FQGNSA. The CDR3 length is 15 residues. V was clipped by 1 base and J by 6 bases, with 13 bases between them. CDR3 coding DNA: TGTGCCAGCAGCTTAGAGGGTAGCGTGGGAAACATTCAGTACTTC. As protein: CASSLEGSVGNIQYF. Based on the CDR3 plus reference TRBV7-2 and TRBJ2-4, the full variable domain is GAGVSQSPSNKVTEKGKDVELRCDPISGHTALYWYRQSLGQGLEFLIYFQGNSAPDKSGLPSDRFSAERTGGSVSTLTIQRTQQEDSAVYLCASSLEGSVGNIQYFGAGTRLSVL.

The chain uses TRBV29-1 and TRBJ2-5, with a possible D match to TRBD2 (5 bases). CDR1 SQVTM and CDR2 ANQGSEA come from the germline V gene. This CDR3 comprises 12 residues. V was cut by 2 bases and J by 5 bases, with 9 bases left in between. The CDR3 DNA reads TGCAGCGTTGAAAGTACGGGGGAGACCCAGTACTTC. This encodes CSVESTGETQYF.

This clonotype was observed many times. V and J are TRBV27 and TRBJ2-7; 7 bases are a match to TRBD1. Germline V gene data show CDR1 as MNHEY and CDR2 as SMNVEV (reference sequence). V trimming: 6 bases; J trimming: 3 bases; junction bases outside the gene matches: 5. The CDR3 spans 13 residues. CDR3 loop: CASSSTGIYEQYF. CDR3 DNA: TGTGCCAGCAGCTCGACAGGGATCTACGAGCAGTACTTC.

The CDR3 protein is CASSFGGMGSYNEQFF. CDR3 sequence (DNA): TGTGCCAGCAGCTTCGGCGGAATGGGGAGTTACAATGAGCAGTTCTTC. The rearrangement uses TRBV5-7 and TRBJ2-1; D perhaps matches TRBD2 (5 bases). TRBV5-7 is an open reading frame, and its role is uncertain. The V and J ends lost 2 bases and 4 bases respectively, with 16 bases between them. This CDR3 is built from 16 residues.

This clonotype has ten or more counts. The rearrangement uses TRBV7-2 and TRBJ2-2; TRBD1 matches 8 bases. CDR3 size: 15 residues. The germline CDR1 and CDR2 sequences are SGHTA and FQGNSA. V lost 3 bases and J lost 6; bases outside the gene matches: 6. This CDR3 reads CASSFRTGIPGELFF. CDR3 coding DNA: TGTGCCAGCAGCTTCAGGACAGGGATCCCCGGGGAGCTGTTTTTT.